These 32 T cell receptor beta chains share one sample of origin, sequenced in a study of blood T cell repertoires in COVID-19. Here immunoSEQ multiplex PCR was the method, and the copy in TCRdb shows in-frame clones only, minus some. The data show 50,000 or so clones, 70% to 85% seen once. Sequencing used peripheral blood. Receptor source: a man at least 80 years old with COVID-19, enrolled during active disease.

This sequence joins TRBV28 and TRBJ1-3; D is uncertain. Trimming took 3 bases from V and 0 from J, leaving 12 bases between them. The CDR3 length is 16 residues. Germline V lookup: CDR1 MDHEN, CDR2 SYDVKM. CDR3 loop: CASSFLLALSGNTIYF. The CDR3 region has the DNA TGTGCCAGCAGTTTCCTTCTGGCCCTCTCTGGAAACACCATATATTTT. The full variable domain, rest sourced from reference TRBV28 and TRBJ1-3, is DVKVTQSSRYLVKRTGEKVFLECVQDMDHENMFWYRQDPGLGLRLIYFSYDVKMKEKGDIPEGYSVSREKKERFSLILESASTNQTSMYLCASSFLLALSGNTIYFGEGSWLTVV.

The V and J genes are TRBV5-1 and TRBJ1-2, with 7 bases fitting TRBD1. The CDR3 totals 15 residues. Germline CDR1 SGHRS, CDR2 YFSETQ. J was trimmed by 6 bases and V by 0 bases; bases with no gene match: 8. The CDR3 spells CASSLDRGSEDGYTF. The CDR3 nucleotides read TGCGCCAGCAGCTTGGACAGGGGATCCGAGGATGGCTACACCTTC.

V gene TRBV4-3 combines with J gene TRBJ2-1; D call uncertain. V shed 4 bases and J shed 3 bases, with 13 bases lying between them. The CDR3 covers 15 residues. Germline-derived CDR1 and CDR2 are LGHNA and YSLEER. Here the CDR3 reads CASSRFGVGYNEQFF. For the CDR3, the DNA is TGCGCCAGCAGCCGCTTCGGAGTTGGCTACAATGAGCAGTTCTTC.

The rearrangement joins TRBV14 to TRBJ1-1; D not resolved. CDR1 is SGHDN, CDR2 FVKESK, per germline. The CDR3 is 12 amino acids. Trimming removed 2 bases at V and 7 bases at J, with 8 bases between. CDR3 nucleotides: TGTGCCAGCAGCCAAAGCGGTCTTGAAGCTTTCTTT. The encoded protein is CASSQSGLEAFF.

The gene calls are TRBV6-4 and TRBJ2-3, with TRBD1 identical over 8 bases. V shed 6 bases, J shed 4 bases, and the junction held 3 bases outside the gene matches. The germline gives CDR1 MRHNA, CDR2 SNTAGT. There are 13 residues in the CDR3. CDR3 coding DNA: TGTGCCAGCAGCGGACAGGGCTCAGATACGCAGTATTTT. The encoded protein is CASSGQGSDTQYF.

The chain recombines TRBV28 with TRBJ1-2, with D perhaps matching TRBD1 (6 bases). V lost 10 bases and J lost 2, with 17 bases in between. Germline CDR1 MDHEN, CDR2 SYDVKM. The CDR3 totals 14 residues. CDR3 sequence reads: CATPVGGANYGYTF. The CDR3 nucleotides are TGTGCCACCCCCGTGGGGGGGGCCAACTATGGCTACACCTTC.

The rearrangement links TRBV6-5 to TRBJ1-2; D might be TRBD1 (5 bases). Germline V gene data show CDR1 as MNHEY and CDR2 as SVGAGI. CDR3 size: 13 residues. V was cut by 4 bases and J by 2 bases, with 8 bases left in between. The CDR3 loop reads CASSSTGNYGYTF. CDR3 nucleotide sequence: TGTGCCAGCAGTTCCACAGGCAACTATGGCTACACCTTC.

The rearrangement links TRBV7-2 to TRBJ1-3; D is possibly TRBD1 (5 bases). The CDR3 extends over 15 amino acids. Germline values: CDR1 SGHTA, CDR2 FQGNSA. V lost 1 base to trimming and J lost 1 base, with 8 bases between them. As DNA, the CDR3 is TGTGCCAGCAGCTTAGTGGCAGGGTCTGGAAACACCATATATTTT. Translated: CASSLVAGSGNTIYF.

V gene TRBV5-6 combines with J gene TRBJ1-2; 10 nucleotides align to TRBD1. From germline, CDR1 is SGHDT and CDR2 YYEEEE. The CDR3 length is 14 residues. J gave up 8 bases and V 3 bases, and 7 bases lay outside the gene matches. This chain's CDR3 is CASSWGQGLRGYTF. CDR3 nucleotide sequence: TGTGCCAGCAGCTGGGGACAGGGGTTGAGAGGCTACACCTTC.

CDR3 nucleotides: TGTGCCAGCAGCCGCAGGGTAGGGGTCGGTAATGAAAAACTGTTTTTT. Amino acids: CASSRRVGVGNEKLFF. This sequence joins TRBV5-6 and TRBJ1-4, with D perhaps TRBD1 (5 bases). CDR3 length: 16 amino acids. The V and J ends lost 4 bases and 4 bases respectively, with 17 bases between them. CDR1 and CDR2 (germline): SGHDT, YYEEEE.

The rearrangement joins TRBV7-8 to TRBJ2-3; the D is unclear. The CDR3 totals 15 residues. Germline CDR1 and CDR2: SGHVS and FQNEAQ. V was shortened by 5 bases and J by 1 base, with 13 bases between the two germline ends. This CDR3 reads CASSPLSVGTDTQYF. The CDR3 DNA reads TGTGCCAGCAGCCCCTTAAGCGTTGGCACAGATACGCAGTATTTT.

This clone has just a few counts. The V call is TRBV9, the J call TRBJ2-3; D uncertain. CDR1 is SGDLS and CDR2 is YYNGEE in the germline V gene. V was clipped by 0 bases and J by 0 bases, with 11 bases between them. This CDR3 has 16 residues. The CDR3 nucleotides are TGTGCCAGCAGCGTAGGTGTAGCCCTTAGCACAGATACGCAGTATTTT. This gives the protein CASSVGVALSTDTQYF.

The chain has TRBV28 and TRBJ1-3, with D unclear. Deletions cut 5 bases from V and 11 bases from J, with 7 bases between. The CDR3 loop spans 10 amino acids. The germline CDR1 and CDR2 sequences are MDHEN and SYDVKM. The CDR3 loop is CASSRRSIYF. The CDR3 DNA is TGTGCCAGCAGTCGGAGGTCCATATATTTT.

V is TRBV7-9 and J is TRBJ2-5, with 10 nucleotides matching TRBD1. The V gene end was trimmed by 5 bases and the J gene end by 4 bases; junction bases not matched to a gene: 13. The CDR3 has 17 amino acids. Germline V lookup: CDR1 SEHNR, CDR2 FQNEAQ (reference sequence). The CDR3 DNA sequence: TGTGCCAGCAGCCGACAGACAGGGGGCGGGATCGGAGAGACCCAGTACTTC. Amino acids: CASSRQTGGGIGETQYF.

CDR3: CATSDSGTGVEKLFF. The CDR3 nucleotides are TGTGCCACCAGTGATTCCGGGACAGGGGTCGAAAAACTGTTTTTT. The chain couples TRBV24-1 to TRBJ1-4; 10 bases fit TRBD1. Trimming at V came to 2 bases and at J to 8 bases, leaving 4 bases not matched to a gene. The length of the CDR3 is 15 residues. Germline-derived CDR1 and CDR2 are KGHDR and SFDVKD.

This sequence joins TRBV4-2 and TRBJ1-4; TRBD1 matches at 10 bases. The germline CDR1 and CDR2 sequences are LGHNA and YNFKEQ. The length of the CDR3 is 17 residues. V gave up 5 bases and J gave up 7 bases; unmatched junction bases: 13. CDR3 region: CASSSPGQGRGGEKLFF. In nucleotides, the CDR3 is TGTGCCAGCAGCTCCCCGGGACAGGGGCGAGGTGGTGAAAAACTGTTTTTT.

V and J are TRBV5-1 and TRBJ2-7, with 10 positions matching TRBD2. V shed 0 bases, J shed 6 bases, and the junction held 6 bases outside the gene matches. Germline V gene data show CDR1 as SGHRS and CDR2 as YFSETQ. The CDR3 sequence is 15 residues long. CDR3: CASSLVPSGRGEQYV. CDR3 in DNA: TGCGCCAGCAGCTTGGTCCCTAGCGGGAGAGGCGAGCAGTACGTC.

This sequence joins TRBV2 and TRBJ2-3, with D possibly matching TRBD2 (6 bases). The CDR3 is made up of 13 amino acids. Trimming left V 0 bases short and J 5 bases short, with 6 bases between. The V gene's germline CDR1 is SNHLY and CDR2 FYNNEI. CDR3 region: CASSEAGGDTQYF. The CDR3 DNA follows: TGTGCCAGCAGTGAAGCGGGGGGAGATACGCAGTATTTT. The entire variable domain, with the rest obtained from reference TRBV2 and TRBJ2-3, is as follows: EPEVTQTPSHQVTQMGQEVILRCVPISNHLYFYWYRQILGQKVEFLVSFYNNEISEKSEIFDDQFSVERPDGSNFTLKIRSTKLEDSAMYFCASSEAGGDTQYFGPGTRLTVL.

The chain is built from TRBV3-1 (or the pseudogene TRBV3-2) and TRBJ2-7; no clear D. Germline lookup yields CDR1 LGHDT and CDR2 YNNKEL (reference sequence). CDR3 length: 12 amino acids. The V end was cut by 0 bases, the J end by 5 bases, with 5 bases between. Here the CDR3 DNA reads TGTGCCAGCAGCCAAGATTTCAACGAGCAGTACTTC. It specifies CASSQDFNEQYF.

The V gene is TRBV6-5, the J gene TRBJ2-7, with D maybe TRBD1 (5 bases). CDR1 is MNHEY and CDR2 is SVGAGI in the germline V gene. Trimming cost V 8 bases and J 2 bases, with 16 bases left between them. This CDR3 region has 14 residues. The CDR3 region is CASSGREEPYEQYF. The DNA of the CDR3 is TGTGCCAGCTCTGGCAGGGAAGAACCCTACGAGCAGTACTTC.

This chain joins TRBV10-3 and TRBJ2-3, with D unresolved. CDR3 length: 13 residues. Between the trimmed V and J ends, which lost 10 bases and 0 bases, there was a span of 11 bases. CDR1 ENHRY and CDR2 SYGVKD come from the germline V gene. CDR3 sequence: CATLFSSTDTQYF. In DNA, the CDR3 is TGTGCCACCCTGTTCTCGAGCACAGATACGCAGTATTTT.

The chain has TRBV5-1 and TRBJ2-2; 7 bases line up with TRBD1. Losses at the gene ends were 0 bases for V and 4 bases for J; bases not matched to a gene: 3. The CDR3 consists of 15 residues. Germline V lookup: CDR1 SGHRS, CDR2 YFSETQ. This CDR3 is CASSLEAGGTGELFF. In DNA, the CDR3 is TGCGCCAGCAGCTTGGAGGCAGGGGGCACCGGGGAGCTGTTTTTT.

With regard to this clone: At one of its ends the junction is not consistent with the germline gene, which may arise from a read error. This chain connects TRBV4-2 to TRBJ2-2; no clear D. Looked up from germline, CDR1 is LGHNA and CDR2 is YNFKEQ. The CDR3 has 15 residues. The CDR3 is CASSQDYENAGELFF. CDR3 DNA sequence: TGTGCCAGCAGCCAAGACTATGAGAACGCCGGGGAGCTGTTTTTT.

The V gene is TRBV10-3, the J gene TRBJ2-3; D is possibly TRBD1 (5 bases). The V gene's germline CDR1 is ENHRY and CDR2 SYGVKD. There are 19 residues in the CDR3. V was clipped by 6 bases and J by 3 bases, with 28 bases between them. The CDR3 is CAIRGNGAENSRRTDTQYF. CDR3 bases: TGTGCCATCAGAGGTAATGGGGCGGAGAACAGCCGCCGTACAGATACGCAGTATTTT.

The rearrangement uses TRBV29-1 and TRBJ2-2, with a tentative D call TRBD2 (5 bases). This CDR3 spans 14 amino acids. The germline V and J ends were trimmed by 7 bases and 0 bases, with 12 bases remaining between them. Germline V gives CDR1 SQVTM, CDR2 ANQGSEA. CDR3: CSGGDYSNTGELFF. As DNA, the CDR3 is TGCAGCGGTGGAGACTATTCGAACACCGGGGAGCTGTTTTTT.

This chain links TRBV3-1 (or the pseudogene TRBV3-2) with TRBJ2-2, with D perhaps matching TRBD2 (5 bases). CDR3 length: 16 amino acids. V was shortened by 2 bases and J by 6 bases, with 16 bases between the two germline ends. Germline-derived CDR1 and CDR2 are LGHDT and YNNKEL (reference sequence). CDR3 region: CASSQLSPGWPGELFF. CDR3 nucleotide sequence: TGTGCCAGCAGCCAACTGTCTCCGGGGTGGCCCGGGGAGCTGTTTTTT.

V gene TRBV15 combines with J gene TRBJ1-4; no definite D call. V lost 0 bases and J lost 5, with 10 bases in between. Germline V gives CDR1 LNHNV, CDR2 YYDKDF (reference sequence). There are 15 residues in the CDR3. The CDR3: CATSREWTGNEKLFF. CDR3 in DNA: TGTGCCACCAGCAGAGAATGGACGGGGAATGAAAAACTGTTTTTT.

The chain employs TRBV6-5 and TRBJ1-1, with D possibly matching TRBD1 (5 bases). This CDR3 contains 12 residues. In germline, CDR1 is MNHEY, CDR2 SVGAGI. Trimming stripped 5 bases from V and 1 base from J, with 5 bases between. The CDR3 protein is CASSQGNTEAFF. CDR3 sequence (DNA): TGTGCCAGCAGTCAGGGGAACACTGAAGCTTTCTTT.

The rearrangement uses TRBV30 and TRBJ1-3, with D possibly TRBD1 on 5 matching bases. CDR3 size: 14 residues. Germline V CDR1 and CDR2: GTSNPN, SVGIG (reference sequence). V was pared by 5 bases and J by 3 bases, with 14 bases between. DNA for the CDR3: TGTGCCTGGGACAGCCTCTGGTTTGGAAACACCATATATTTT. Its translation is CAWDSLWFGNTIYF.

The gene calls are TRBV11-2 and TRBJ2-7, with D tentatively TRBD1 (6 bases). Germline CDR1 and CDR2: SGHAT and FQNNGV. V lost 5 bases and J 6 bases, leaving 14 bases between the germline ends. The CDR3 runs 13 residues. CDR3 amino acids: CASSTVRGGEQYV. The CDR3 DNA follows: TGTGCCAGCAGCACAGTGCGAGGGGGCGAGCAGTACGTC.

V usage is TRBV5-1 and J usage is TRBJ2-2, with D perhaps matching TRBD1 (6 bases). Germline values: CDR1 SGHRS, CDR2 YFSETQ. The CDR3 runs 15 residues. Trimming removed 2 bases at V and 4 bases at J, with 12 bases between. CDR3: CASSFAQGGTGELFF. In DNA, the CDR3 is TGCGCCAGCAGCTTTGCACAGGGCGGCACCGGGGAGCTGTTTTTT.

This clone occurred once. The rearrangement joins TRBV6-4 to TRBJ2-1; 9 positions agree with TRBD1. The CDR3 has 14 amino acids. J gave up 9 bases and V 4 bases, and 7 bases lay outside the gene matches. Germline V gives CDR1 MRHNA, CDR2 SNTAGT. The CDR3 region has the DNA TGTGCCAGCAGTGTTCGACAGGGGGTGGTTGAGCAGTTCTTC. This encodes CASSVRQGVVEQFF.